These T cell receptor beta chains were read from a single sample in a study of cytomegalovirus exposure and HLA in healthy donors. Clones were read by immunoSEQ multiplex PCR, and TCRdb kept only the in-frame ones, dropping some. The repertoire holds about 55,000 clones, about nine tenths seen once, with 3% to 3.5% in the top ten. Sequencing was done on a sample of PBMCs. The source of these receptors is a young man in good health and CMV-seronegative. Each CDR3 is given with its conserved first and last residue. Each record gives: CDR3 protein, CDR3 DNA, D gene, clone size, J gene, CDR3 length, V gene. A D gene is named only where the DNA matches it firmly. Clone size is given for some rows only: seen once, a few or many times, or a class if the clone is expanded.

CDR3aa: CASSAGWNEQYF
CDR3nt: TGTGCCAGCAGCGCGGGGTGGAACGAGCAGTACTTC
d_gene: .
abundance: .
j_gene: TRBJ2-7
len: 12
v_gene: TRBV2

CDR3aa: CASSEDGEGYEQYF
CDR3nt: TGTGCCAGCAGTGAAGACGGGGAGGGGTACGAGCAGTACTTC
d_gene: TRBD2
abundance: .
j_gene: TRBJ2-7
len: 14
v_gene: TRBV2

CDR3aa: CASSLVASGSGESDTQYF
CDR3nt: TGTGCCAGCAGCTTAGTGGCTAGCGGGAGTGGAGAGTCAGATACGCAGTATTTT
d_gene: TRBD2
abundance: .
j_gene: TRBJ2-3
len: 18
v_gene: TRBV11-2

CDR3aa: CASSYRGTLGGYTF
CDR3nt: TGTGCCAGCAGTTACCGGGGAACTCTCGGCGGCTACACCTTC
d_gene: .
abundance: .
j_gene: TRBJ1-2
len: 14
v_gene: TRBV6-5

CDR3aa: CAWSDPRRGQETQYF
CDR3nt: TGTGCCTGGAGTGACCCGCGGAGAGGACAAGAGACCCAGTACTTC
d_gene: .
abundance: .
j_gene: TRBJ2-5
len: 15
v_gene: TRBV30

CDR3aa: CASSQTPPGGSHEQYF
CDR3nt: TGTGCCAGCAGCCAAACGCCGCCTGGCGGGAGCCACGAGCAGTACTTC
d_gene: TRBD2
abundance: .
j_gene: TRBJ2-7
len: 16
v_gene: TRBV14

CDR3aa: CASSPVRGNTEAFF
CDR3nt: TGTGCCAGCTCACCAGTAAGGGGGAACACTGAAGCTTTCTTT
d_gene: .
abundance: .
j_gene: TRBJ1-1
len: 14
v_gene: TRBV18

CDR3aa: CSAGGFTGGTEAFF
CDR3nt: TGCAGCGCCGGAGGTTTCACTGGAGGAACTGAAGCTTTCTTT
d_gene: .
abundance: .
j_gene: TRBJ1-1
len: 14
v_gene: TRBV29-1

CDR3aa: CASSPRPDRGYTF
CDR3nt: TGTGCCAGCAGTCCACGACCCGACAGAGGCTACACCTTC
d_gene: .
abundance: .
j_gene: TRBJ1-2
len: 13
v_gene: TRBV28

CDR3aa: CAISTGEMNTEAFF
CDR3nt: TGTGCCATCAGCACAGGAGAAATGAACACTGAAGCTTTCTTT
d_gene: .
abundance: .
j_gene: TRBJ1-1
len: 14
v_gene: TRBV10-3

CDR3aa: CASSLAMGARGNTIYF
CDR3nt: TGTGCCAGCAGCTTAGCGATGGGAGCCCGGGGAAACACCATATATTTT
d_gene: .
abundance: .
j_gene: TRBJ1-3
len: 16
v_gene: TRBV7-9

CDR3aa: CASRYTSGSPSSYNEQFF
CDR3nt: TGCGCCAGCAGGTACACTAGCGGGTCACCAAGCTCCTACAATGAGCAGTTCTTC
d_gene: TRBD2
abundance: once
j_gene: TRBJ2-1
len: 18
v_gene: TRBV5-1

CDR3aa: CASSDLLSRASSYNEQFF
CDR3nt: TGCGCCAGCAGTGATCTGCTGTCCAGGGCAAGCTCCTACAATGAGCAGTTCTTC
d_gene: .
abundance: .
j_gene: TRBJ2-1
len: 18
v_gene: TRBV10-2

CDR3aa: CASSLGGVEQYF
CDR3nt: TGTGCCAGCAGCTTGGGGGGGGTCGAGCAGTACTTC
d_gene: .
abundance: once
j_gene: TRBJ2-7
len: 12
v_gene: TRBV5-8

CDR3aa: CASSLSTGGLETQYF
CDR3nt: TGCGCCAGCAGCCTCTCAACAGGGGGACTTGAGACCCAGTACTTC
d_gene: TRBD1
abundance: .
j_gene: TRBJ2-5
len: 15
v_gene: TRBV4-1

CDR3aa: CASSIGHSPTGANVLTF
CDR3nt: TGTGCCAGTAGTATAGGTCACAGCCCCACTGGGGCCAACGTCCTGACTTTC
d_gene: .
abundance: .
j_gene: TRBJ2-6
len: 17
v_gene: TRBV19

CDR3aa: CASRNRGRDQPQHF
CDR3nt: TGTGCCAGCAGAAACAGGGGGCGGGATCAGCCCCAGCATTTT
d_gene: TRBD1
abundance: .
j_gene: TRBJ1-5
len: 14
v_gene: TRBV6-1

CDR3aa: CASSVEGRGRGELFF
CDR3nt: TGTGCCAGCAGTGTGGAGGGCAGGGGGCGCGGGGAGCTGTTTTTT
d_gene: TRBD1
abundance: .
j_gene: TRBJ2-2
len: 15
v_gene: TRBV2

CDR3aa: CASSLGTVGRRIGGELFF
CDR3nt: TGTGCCAGCAGCTTAGGGACGGTGGGGAGGAGGATCGGGGGGGAGCTGTTTTTT
d_gene: .
abundance: once
j_gene: TRBJ2-2
len: 18
v_gene: TRBV11-2

CDR3aa: CASQSGLLHNEQFF
CDR3nt: TGTGCCAGCCAGTCGGGACTACTACACAATGAGCAGTTCTTC
d_gene: TRBD2
abundance: .
j_gene: TRBJ2-1
len: 14
v_gene: TRBV27

CDR3aa: CASSLGQEANYGYTF
CDR3nt: TGCGCCAGCAGCTTGGGACAGGAGGCTAACTATGGCTACACCTTC
d_gene: .
abundance: .
j_gene: TRBJ1-2
len: 15
v_gene: TRBV5-1

CDR3aa: CASSDNIDGEETYEQYF
CDR3nt: TGTGCCAGCAGTGATAATATAGACGGGGAAGAAACCTACGAGCAGTACTTC
d_gene: .
abundance: .
j_gene: TRBJ2-7
len: 17
v_gene: TRBV6-4

CDR3aa: CASSLTSGLNTGELFF
CDR3nt: TGTGCCAGCAGTTTAACTAGCGGATTAAACACCGGGGAGCTGTTTTTT
d_gene: TRBD2
abundance: .
j_gene: TRBJ2-2
len: 16
v_gene: TRBV27

CDR3aa: CASSFSPNQPQHF
CDR3nt: TGTGCCAGCAGTTTCTCTCCGAATCAGCCCCAGCATTTT
d_gene: .
abundance: .
j_gene: TRBJ1-5
len: 13
v_gene: TRBV28

CDR3aa: CASSEREGPLATQYF
CDR3nt: TGTGCCAGCAGTGAGCGGGAGGGCCCCCTAGCGACCCAGTACTTC
d_gene: TRBD2
abundance: few
j_gene: TRBJ2-5
len: 15
v_gene: TRBV2

CDR3aa: CASSSTRGPETQYF
CDR3nt: TGTGCCAGCAGCTCCACTCGGGGTCCAGAGACCCAGTACTTC
d_gene: .
abundance: .
j_gene: TRBJ2-5
len: 14
v_gene: TRBV11-2

CDR3aa: CASSGLATTGELFF
CDR3nt: TGTGCCAGCAGCGGACTAGCGACGACCGGGGAGCTGTTTTTT
d_gene: TRBD2
abundance: .
j_gene: TRBJ2-2
len: 14
v_gene: TRBV5-5

CDR3aa: CASSFGQGIGGYTF
CDR3nt: TGCGCCAGCAGCTTCGGACAGGGAATCGGGGGCTACACCTTC
d_gene: TRBD1
abundance: .
j_gene: TRBJ1-2
len: 14
v_gene: TRBV5-1

CDR3aa: CASSPRSLAGGETQYF
CDR3nt: TGTGCCAGCAGCCCTCGGTCCCTAGCGGGAGGCGAGACCCAGTACTTC
d_gene: TRBD2
abundance: .
j_gene: TRBJ2-5
len: 16
v_gene: TRBV11-1

CDR3aa: CASSEGRSYEQYF
CDR3nt: TGCGCCAGCAGTGAGGGGAGGTCCTACGAGCAGTACTTC
d_gene: .
abundance: .
j_gene: TRBJ2-7
len: 13
v_gene: TRBV10-1

CDR3aa: CASRLAERVLEQYF
CDR3nt: TGTGCCAGCAGGTTAGCGGAGAGGGTACTCGAGCAGTACTTC
d_gene: .
abundance: .
j_gene: TRBJ2-7
len: 14
v_gene: TRBV2

CDR3aa: CASSRTRVLGYTF
CDR3nt: TGTGCCAGCAGTCGTACCAGGGTGCTTGGCTACACCTTC
d_gene: .
abundance: .
j_gene: TRBJ1-2
len: 13
v_gene: TRBV6-5

CDR3aa: CASSLVGQVNTEAFF
CDR3nt: TGTGCCAGCAGCCTGGTGGGACAGGTTAACACTGAAGCTTTCTTT
d_gene: TRBD1
abundance: .
j_gene: TRBJ1-1
len: 15
v_gene: TRBV5-5

CDR3aa: CASSFSGSGELFF
CDR3nt: TGTGCCAGTAGTTTTAGCGGGTCCGGGGAGCTGTTTTTT
d_gene: TRBD2
abundance: few
j_gene: TRBJ2-2
len: 13
v_gene: TRBV19

CDR3aa: CASSPGQIYGYTF
CDR3nt: TGTGCCAGCAGTCCCGGACAGATCTATGGCTACACCTTC
d_gene: .
abundance: .
j_gene: TRBJ1-2
len: 13
v_gene: TRBV11-2

CDR3aa: CASSRPWGDRISVEQFF
CDR3nt: TGTGCCAGCAGCCGTCCTTGGGGAGACAGGATATCAGTTGAGCAGTTCTTC
d_gene: .
abundance: .
j_gene: TRBJ2-1
len: 17
v_gene: TRBV5-6

CDR3aa: CASSYAGQALPYEQYF
CDR3nt: TGTGCCAGCAGTTACGCCGGACAGGCCCTCCCATACGAGCAGTACTTC
d_gene: TRBD1
abundance: .
j_gene: TRBJ2-7
len: 16
v_gene: TRBV6-5

CDR3aa: CASSLQLNQPQHF
CDR3nt: TGTGCCAGCAGTCTACAGTTAAATCAGCCCCAGCATTTT
d_gene: .
abundance: .
j_gene: TRBJ1-5
len: 13
v_gene: TRBV7-2

CDR3aa: CASSPQDSREYGYTF
CDR3nt: TGCGCCAGCAGTCCCCAGGATTCGCGGGAATATGGCTACACCTTC
d_gene: .
abundance: .
j_gene: TRBJ1-2
len: 15
v_gene: TRBV10-2

CDR3aa: CATSREGGRGDRYNEQFF
CDR3nt: TGTGCCACCAGCAGGGAGGGCGGTCGGGGGGATAGGTACAATGAGCAGTTCTTC
d_gene: TRBD2
abundance: .
j_gene: TRBJ2-1
len: 18
v_gene: TRBV15

CDR3aa: CASSSPGTEPYEQYF
CDR3nt: TGTGCCAGCAGCTCACCCGGGACAGAGCCCTACGAGCAGTACTTC
d_gene: TRBD1
abundance: once
j_gene: TRBJ2-7
len: 15
v_gene: TRBV5-4

CDR3aa: CASSYSGQGGNQPQHF
CDR3nt: TGTGCCAGCAGTTACTCGGGACAGGGGGGCAATCAGCCCCAGCATTTT
d_gene: TRBD1
abundance: .
j_gene: TRBJ1-5
len: 16
v_gene: TRBV6-5

CDR3aa: CASSPGREPHEQFF
CDR3nt: TGTGCCAGCTCACCAGGGCGGGAGCCCCATGAGCAGTTCTTC
d_gene: TRBD2
abundance: once
j_gene: TRBJ2-1
len: 14
v_gene: TRBV18

CDR3aa: CAISGGDRGPTNEKLFF
CDR3nt: TGTGCCATCAGTGGCGGGGACAGGGGGCCCACTAATGAAAAACTGTTTTTT
d_gene: TRBD1
abundance: once
j_gene: TRBJ1-4
len: 17
v_gene: TRBV10-3

CDR3aa: CASRRGQGYEQYF
CDR3nt: TGTGCCAGCAGGAGGGGACAGGGCTACGAGCAGTACTTC
d_gene: TRBD1
abundance: .
j_gene: TRBJ2-7
len: 13
v_gene: TRBV6-5